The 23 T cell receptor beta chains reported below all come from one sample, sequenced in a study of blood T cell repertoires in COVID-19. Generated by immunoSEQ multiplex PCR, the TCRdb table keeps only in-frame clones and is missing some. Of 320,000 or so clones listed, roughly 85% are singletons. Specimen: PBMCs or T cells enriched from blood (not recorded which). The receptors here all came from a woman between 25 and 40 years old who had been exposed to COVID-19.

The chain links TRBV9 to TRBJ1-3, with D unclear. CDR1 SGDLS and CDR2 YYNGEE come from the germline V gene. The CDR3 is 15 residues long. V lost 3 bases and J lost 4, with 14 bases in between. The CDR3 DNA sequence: TGTGCCAGCAGCGGCGGGCCTGGGAGAGGAAACACCATATATTTT. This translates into CASSGGPGRGNTIYF.

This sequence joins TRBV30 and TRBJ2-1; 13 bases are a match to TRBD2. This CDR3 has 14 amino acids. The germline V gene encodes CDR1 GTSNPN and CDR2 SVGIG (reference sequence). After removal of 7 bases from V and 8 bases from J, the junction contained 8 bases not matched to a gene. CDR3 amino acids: CAFTTSGGPHEQFF. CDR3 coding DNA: TGTGCCTTCACGACTAGCGGGGGGCCCCATGAGCAGTTCTTC.

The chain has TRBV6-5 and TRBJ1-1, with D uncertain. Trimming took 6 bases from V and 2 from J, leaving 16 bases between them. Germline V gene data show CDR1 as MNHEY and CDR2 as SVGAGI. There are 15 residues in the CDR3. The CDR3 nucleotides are TGTGCCAGCAGGATATTTTCCCAAACAAACACTGAAGCTTTCTTT. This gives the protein CASRIFSQTNTEAFF.

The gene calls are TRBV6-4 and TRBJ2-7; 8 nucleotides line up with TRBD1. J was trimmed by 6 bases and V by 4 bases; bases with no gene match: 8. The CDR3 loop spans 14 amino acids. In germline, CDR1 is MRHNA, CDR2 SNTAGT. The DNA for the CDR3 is TGTGCCAGCAGTGCGACAGGGGCTCTAACCGAGCAGTACTTC. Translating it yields CASSATGALTEQYF.

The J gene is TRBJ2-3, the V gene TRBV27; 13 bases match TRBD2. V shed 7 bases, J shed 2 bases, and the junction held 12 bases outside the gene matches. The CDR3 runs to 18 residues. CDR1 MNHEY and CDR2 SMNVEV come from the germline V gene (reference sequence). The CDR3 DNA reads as TGTGCCAGCACCCGACTAGCGGGGGGCGTTACAAACACAGATACGCAGTATTTT. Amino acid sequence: CASTRLAGGVTNTDTQYF.

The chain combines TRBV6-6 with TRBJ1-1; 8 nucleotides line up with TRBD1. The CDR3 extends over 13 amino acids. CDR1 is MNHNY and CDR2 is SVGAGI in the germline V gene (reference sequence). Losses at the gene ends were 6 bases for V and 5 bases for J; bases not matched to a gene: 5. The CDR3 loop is CASSGQGWTEAFF. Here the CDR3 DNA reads TGTGCCAGCAGCGGACAGGGTTGGACTGAAGCTTTCTTT.

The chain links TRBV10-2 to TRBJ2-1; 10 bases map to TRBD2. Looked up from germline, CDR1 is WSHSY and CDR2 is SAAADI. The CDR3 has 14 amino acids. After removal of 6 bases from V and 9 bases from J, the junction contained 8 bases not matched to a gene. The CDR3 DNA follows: TGCGCCAGCAGGGAAAGCGGGAGGGCCGGTGAGCAGTTCTTC. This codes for CASRESGRAGEQFF.

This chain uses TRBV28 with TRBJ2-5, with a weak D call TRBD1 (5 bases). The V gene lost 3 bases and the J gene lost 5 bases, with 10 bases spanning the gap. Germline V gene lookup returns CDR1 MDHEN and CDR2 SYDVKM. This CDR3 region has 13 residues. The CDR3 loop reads CASSLGPTETQYF. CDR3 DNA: TGTGCCAGCAGTTTGGGGCCAACGGAGACCCAGTACTTC.

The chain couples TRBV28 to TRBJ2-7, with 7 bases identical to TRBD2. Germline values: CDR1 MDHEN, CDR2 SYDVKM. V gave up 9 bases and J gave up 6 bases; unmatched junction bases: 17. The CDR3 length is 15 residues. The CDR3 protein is CARGSSGRRWAEQYF. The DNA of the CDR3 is TGTGCCAGGGGTTCTAGCGGCCGCCGATGGGCCGAGCAGTACTTC.

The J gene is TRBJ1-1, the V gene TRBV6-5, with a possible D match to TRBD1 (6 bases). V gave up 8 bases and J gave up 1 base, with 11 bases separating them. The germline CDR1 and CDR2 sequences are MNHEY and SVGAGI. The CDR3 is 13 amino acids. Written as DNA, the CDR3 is TGTGCCAGCGGAGGACAGTCGAACACTGAAGCTTTCTTT. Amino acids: CASGGQSNTEAFF.

CDR3 amino acids: CASSPPSGTSLGNEQFF. In nucleotides, the CDR3 is TGTGCCAGCTCACCACCGTCTGGGACTAGCCTGGGCAATGAGCAGTTCTTC. The chain carries TRBV18 and TRBJ2-1, with 9 bases fitting TRBD2. There are 17 residues in the CDR3. In germline, CDR1 is KGHSH, CDR2 LQKENI. After removal of 0 bases from V and 6 bases from J, the junction contained 9 bases not matched to a gene.

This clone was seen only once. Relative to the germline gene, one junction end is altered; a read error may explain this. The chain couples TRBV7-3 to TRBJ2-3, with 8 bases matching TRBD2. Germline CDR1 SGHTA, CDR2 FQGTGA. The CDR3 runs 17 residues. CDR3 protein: CASRLSGGGRGTDTQYF. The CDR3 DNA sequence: TGTGCCAGCAGATTAAGCGGGGGCGGGCGAGGCACAGATACGCAGTATTTT.

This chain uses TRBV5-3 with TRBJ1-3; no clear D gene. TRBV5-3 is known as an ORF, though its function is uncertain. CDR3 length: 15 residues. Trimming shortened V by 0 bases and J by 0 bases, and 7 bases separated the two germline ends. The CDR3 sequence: CARSLGQISGNTIYF. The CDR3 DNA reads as TGTGCCAGAAGCTTGGGGCAGATCTCTGGAAACACCATATATTTT.

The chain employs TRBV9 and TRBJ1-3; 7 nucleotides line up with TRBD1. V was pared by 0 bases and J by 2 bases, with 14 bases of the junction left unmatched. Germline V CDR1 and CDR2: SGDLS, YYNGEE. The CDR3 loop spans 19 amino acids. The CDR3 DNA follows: TGTGCCAGCAGCGTAGTACCCTCCCCGACAGGGCAGACTGGAAACACCATATATTTT. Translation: CASSVVPSPTGQTGNTIYF.

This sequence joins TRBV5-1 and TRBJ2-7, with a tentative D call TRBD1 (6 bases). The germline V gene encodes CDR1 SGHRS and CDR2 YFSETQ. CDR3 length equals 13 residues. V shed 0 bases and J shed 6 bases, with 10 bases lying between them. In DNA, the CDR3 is TGCGCCAGCAGCTTGGGACAGGCGGCCGAGCAGTACTTC. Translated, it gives CASSLGQAAEQYF. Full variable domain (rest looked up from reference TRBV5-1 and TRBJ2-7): KAGVTQTPRYLIKTRGQQVTLSCSPISGHRSVSWYQQTPGQGLQFLFEYFSETQRNKGNFPGRFSGRQFSNSRSEMNVSTLELGDSALYLCASSLGQAAEQYFGPGTRLTVT.

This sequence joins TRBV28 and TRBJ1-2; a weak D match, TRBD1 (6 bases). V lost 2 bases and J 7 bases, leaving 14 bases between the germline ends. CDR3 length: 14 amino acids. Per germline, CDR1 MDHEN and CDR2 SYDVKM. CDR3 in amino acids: CASSLNRAISGYTF. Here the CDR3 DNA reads TGTGCCAGCAGTTTAAACAGGGCGATCAGTGGCTACACCTTC.

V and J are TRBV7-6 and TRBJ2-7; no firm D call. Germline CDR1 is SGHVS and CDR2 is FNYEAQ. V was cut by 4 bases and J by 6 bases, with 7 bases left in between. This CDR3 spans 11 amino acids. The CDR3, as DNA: TGTGCCAGCAGCTGTTTCTTCGAGCAGTACTTC. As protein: CASSCFFEQYF.

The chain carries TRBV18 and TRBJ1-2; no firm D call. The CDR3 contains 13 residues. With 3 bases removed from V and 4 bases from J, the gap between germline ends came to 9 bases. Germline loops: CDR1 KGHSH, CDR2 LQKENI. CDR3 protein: CASSPSEIYGYTF. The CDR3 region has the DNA TGTGCCAGCTCACCGTCAGAAATCTATGGCTACACCTTC.

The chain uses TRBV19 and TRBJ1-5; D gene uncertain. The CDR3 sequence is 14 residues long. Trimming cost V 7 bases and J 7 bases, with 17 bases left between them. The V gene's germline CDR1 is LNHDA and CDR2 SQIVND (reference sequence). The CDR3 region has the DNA TGTGCCAGTAATTTCCTACACTCAGGACAGCCCCAGCATTTT. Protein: CASNFLHSGQPQHF.

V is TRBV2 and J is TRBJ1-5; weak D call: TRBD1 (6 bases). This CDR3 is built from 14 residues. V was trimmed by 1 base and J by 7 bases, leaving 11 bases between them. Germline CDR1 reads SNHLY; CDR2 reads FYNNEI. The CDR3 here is CASSEDRVGQPQHF. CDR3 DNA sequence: TGTGCCAGCAGTGAAGACAGGGTTGGACAGCCCCAGCATTTT.

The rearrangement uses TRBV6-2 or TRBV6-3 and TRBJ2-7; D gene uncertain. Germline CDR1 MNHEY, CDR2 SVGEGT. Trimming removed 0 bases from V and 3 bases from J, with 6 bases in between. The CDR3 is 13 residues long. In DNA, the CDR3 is TGTGCCAGCAGTTACTCCGAACTCTACGAGCAGTACTTC. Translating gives CASSYSELYEQYF.

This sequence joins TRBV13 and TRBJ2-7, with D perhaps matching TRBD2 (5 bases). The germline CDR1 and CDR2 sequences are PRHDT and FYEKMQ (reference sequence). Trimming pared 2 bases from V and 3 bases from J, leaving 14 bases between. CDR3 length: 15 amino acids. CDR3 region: CASSLNGEGSYEQYF. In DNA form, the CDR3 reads TGTGCCAGCAGCTTAAACGGGGAAGGGAGCTACGAGCAGTACTTC.

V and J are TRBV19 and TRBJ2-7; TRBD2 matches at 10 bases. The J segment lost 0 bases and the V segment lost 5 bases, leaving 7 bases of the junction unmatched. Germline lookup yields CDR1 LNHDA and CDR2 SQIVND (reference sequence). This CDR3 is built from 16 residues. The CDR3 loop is CASSAPGLAFSYEQYF. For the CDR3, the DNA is TGTGCCAGTAGTGCTCCGGGACTAGCGTTCTCCTACGAGCAGTACTTC.